In its sample, the clone carrying this T cell receptor (beta chain) was seen a few times. The antigen is undetermined. This table comes from immunoSEQ multiplex PCR, and its TCRdb copy is limited to in-frame clones, with some not included. The repertoire has 120,000 to 150,000 clones, around 91% of them found once; the top ten carry less than 5.5%. The CDR3 has 16 residues. Germline V gene data show CDR1 as MNHEY and CDR2 as SVGEGT. The V gene end was trimmed by 4 bases and the J gene end by 2 bases; junction bases not matched to a gene: 8. This entry is derived from a study of T cell responses to AZD1222 COVID-19 vaccine. General observations from the study: All repertoire sampling was performed exclusively after the peak T cell response. Across spike, vaccine-associated CD4 TCRs were found, dominant at 160-218 and 743-854.

This sample comprised peripheral blood, obtained on day 0 of AZD1222 vaccination. The TCR originated in an adult in good health. The chain links TRBV6-2 or TRBV6-3 to TRBJ2-7; 10 bases map to TRBD2. DNA of the CDR3: TGTGCCAGCAGTTCCTTTAGCGGGGGGTCTCCCTACGAGCAGTACTTC. This translates into CASSSFSGGSPYEQYF.